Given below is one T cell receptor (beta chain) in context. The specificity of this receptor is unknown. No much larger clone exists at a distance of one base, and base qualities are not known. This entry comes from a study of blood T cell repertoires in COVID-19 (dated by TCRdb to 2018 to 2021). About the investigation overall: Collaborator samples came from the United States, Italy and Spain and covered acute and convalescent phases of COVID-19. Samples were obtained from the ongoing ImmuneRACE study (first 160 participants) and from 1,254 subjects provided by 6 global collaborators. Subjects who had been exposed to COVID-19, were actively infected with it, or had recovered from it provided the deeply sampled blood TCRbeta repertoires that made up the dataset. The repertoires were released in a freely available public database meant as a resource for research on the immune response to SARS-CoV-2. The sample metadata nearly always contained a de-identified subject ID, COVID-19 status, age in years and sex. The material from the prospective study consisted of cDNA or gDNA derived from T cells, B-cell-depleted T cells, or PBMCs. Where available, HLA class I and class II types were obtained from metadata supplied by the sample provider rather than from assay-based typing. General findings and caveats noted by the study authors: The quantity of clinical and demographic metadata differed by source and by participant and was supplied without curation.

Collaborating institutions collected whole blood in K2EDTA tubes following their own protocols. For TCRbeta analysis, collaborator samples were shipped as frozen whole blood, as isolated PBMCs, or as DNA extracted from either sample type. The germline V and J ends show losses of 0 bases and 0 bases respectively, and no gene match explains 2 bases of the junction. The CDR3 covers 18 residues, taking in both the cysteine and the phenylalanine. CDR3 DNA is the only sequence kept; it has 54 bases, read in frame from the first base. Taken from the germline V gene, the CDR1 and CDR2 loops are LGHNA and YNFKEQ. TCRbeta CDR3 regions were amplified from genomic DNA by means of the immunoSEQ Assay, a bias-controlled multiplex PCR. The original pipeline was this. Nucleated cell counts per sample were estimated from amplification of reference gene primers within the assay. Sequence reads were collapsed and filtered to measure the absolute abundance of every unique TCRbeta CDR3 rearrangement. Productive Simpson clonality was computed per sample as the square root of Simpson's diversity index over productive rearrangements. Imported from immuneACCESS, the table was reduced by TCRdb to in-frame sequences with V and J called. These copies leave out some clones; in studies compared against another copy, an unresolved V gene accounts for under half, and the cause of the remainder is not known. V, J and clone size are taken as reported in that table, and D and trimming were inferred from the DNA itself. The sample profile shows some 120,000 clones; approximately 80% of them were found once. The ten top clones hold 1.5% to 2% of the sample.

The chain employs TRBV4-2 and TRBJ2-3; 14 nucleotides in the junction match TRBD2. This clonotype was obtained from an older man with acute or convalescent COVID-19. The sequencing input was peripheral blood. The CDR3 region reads CASSQERLAGGSTDTQYF. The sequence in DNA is TGTGCCAGCAGCCAAGAGAGACTAGCGGGGGGGAGCACAGATACGCAGTATTTT.